This T cell receptor beta chain was obtained from a study of blood T cell repertoires in COVID-19. Germline-derived CDR1 and CDR2 are LNHDA and SQIVND (reference sequence). The CDR3 totals 16 residues. Losses at the gene ends were 1 base for V and 2 bases for J; bases not matched to a gene: 5. In the original processing: Counts of nucleated cells, estimated from reference gene primer amplification, were obtained. Data came from immunoSEQ multiplex PCR; TCRdb stores just in-frame clones and leaves some out. V and J calls plus clone size are reproduced from that table; the DNA served to infer D and trimming. Among fewer than 250,000 clones listed, around 80% were seen once.

This chain connects TRBV19 to TRBJ2-3; 8 bases are a match to TRBD2. The specimen sequenced was peripheral blood. The clonotype was recovered from a woman of 80 years or more with acute or convalescent COVID-19. The CDR3 DNA sequence: TGTGCCAGTAGTATAGCGAGCGGGGGACTCACAGATACGCAGTATTTT. This gives the protein CASSIASGGLTDTQYF.